The T cell receptor (beta chain) described here comes from a study of OX40 agonist ivuxolimab in advanced cancers. About the study: The group had a mean age of about 65 years, ranged from about 23 to 79, and was approximately 81% male. Three individuals attained partial responses, comprising one hepatocellular carcinoma case and two cutaneous melanoma cases. Whole-study results and caveats: Clonal expansion in partial responders at 0.1-3.0 mg/kg ranked among the lowest. CD8+ T cells (on average) carried more expanded clones than CD4+ T cells.

This clone was seen more than once but under ten times. What it recognizes is unknown. CDR3 size: 15 residues. The germline V gene has CDR1 SNHLY and CDR2 FYNNEI. The trim removed 7 bases at V and 5 bases at J, leaving 7 bases unmatched. TCRdb keeps only in-frame clones here, not all; method: immunoSEQ multiplex PCR. Of around 70,000 clones detected, approximately 90% appear once; the ten largest clones hold over 0.75%. The chain joins TRBV2 to TRBJ2-7, with 14 bases matching TRBD2. The sequences come from CD4+ or CD8+ T cells sorted from blood, collected in a trial of the OX40 agonist ivuxolimab. The sequence was collected from an adult with an advanced solid tumor such as melanoma, head and neck, liver or kidney cancer. In DNA form, the CDR3 reads TGTGCCAGCAAATACCTGACTAGCGGGAGGGACGAGCAGTACTTC. This gives the protein CASKYLTSGRDEQYF.